This TCR beta chain is drawn from a study of technical replicates of blood from a few donors. The CDR3 has 15 residues. Per the germline V gene, CDR1 is MNHEY and CDR2 is SMNVEV (reference sequence). V trimming: 2 bases; J trimming: 4 bases; junction bases outside the gene matches: 8. The repertoire was sequenced with immunoSEQ multiplex PCR; TCRdb's copy has only in-frame clones and lacks some. The sample includes roughly 72,000 clones, 85% to 95% of them seen just once. This clone was seen once. This chain links TRBV27 with TRBJ2-7; 7 bases agree with TRBD1. Sequenced material: T cells isolated from PBMCs. The TCR sequence derives from a human donor in good health. The CDR3 spells CASSLTGERSYEQYF. CDR3 sequence (DNA): TGTGCCAGCAGTTTAACAGGGGAAAGATCGTACGAGCAGTACTTC.